The 20 T cell receptor beta chains given below trace back to one sample, sequenced in a study of CD4 T cells in relation to SARS-CoV-2 and coronaviruses. Profiled with immunoSEQ multiplex PCR; TCRdb holds only in-frame clones, not every one. This repertoire shows tens of thousands of clones, just over 75% found once; its top ten account for over 25%. Their recognized antigens are unknown. Unexposed donor CD4+ T cells date from 2011-2018, before the COVID-19 pandemic. The cells were cultured for about 10 days before CD4+ T cells were isolated. The specimen sequenced was CD4+ T cells from PBMCs, cultured in vitro. These receptors came from a human donor in good health.

This chain connects TRBV14 to TRBJ1-2; D not resolved. Per germline, CDR1 SGHDN and CDR2 FVKESK. The CDR3 runs 15 residues. Trimming left V 4 bases short and J 5 bases short, with 17 bases between. CDR3 in amino acids: CASSPALLRVYGYTF. DNA of the CDR3: TGTGCCAGCAGCCCCGCCCTACTGCGAGTTTATGGCTACACCTTC.

The chain is built from TRBV11-2 and TRBJ1-6; no definite D call. Trimming shortened V by 1 base and J by 6 bases, and 13 bases separated the two germline ends. This CDR3 region has 16 residues. In germline, CDR1 is SGHAT, CDR2 FQNNGV. The CDR3 protein is CASSLVSAVINSPLHF. The DNA for the CDR3 is TGTGCCAGCAGCTTAGTCTCGGCAGTGATTAATTCACCCCTCCACTTT.

CDR3 sequence (DNA): TGTGCCAGCAGTTACTGGAGCGGCAGCGGGGTATCCTACAATGAGCAGTTCTTC. Amino acids: CASSYWSGSGVSYNEQFF. The V call is TRBV6-2 or TRBV6-3, the J call TRBJ2-1, with 7 bases identical to TRBD2. The ends lost 1 base at V and 1 base at J; junction bases unmatched: 10. The CDR3 contains 18 residues. Germline V gene sequence: CDR1 MNHEY, CDR2 SVGEGT.

The J gene is TRBJ2-7, the V gene TRBV7-9, with D unresolved. V was clipped by 7 bases and J by 6 bases, with 13 bases between them. The germline V gene encodes CDR1 SEHNR and CDR2 FQNEAQ (reference sequence). The CDR3 loop spans 12 amino acids. CDR3 residues: CASTKVAGEQYF. In DNA form, the CDR3 reads TGTGCCAGCACCAAAGTAGCTGGCGAGCAGTACTTC.

The V call is TRBV24-1, the J call TRBJ2-1, with 9 bases that match TRBD1. The V and J ends lost 3 bases and 6 bases, in that order; junction bases with no gene match: 5. Germline lookup yields CDR1 KGHDR and CDR2 SFDVKD. The CDR3 is 15 residues long. In DNA, the CDR3 is TGTGCCACCAGTGATCCGGGACAGGGCTTCAATGAGCAGTTCTTC. This translates into CATSDPGQGFNEQFF.

The chain couples TRBV18 to TRBJ2-5; tentatively, D is TRBD1 (5 bases). CDR1 is KGHSH, CDR2 LQKENI, per germline. V was trimmed by 3 bases and J by 2 bases, leaving 22 bases between them. This CDR3 is built from 18 residues. The CDR3: CASSPRIDRAAVQETQYF. CDR3 nucleotide sequence: TGTGCCAGCTCACCCCGCATAGACAGAGCAGCCGTTCAAGAGACCCAGTACTTC.

J is TRBJ2-7 and V is TRBV28, with 9 bases identical to TRBD2. This CDR3 comprises 16 residues. Germline V CDR1 and CDR2: MDHEN, SYDVKM. V shed 6 bases, J shed 4 bases, and the junction held 13 bases outside the gene matches. CDR3 sequence: CASSGSASGTIYEQYF. CDR3 in DNA: TGTGCCAGCAGCGGGTCGGCTAGCGGGACGATATACGAGCAGTACTTC.

The chain is built from TRBV6-5 and TRBJ1-1; weak D call: TRBD1 (5 bases). Germline-derived CDR1 and CDR2 are MNHEY and SVGAGI. CDR3 length: 11 amino acids. Between the trimmed V and J ends, which lost 8 bases and 7 bases, there was a span of 11 bases. CDR3 residues: CASARDGEAFF. Here the CDR3 DNA reads TGTGCCAGCGCGCGGGACGGTGAAGCTTTCTTT.

This clone was picked up one time. This rearrangement joins TRBV7-6 to TRBJ1-2, with 7 bases identical to TRBD1. The trim removed 3 bases at V and 2 bases at J, leaving 9 bases unmatched. The CDR3 length is 16 residues. The germline gives CDR1 SGHVS, CDR2 FNYEAQ. CDR3 nucleotide sequence: TGTGCCAGCAGCTTGAGGACAGGATCGGACAACTATGGCTACACCTTC. This sequence encodes CASSLRTGSDNYGYTF.

The V call is TRBV15, the J call TRBJ1-3; D is ambiguous. The CDR3 has 16 amino acids. V shed 0 bases and J shed 3 bases, with 12 bases lying between them. Germline loops: CDR1 LNHNV, CDR2 YYDKDF (reference sequence). The chain's CDR3 is CATSRDRAGLGNTIYF. CDR3 sequence (DNA): TGTGCCACCAGCAGAGATCGGGCGGGTCTTGGAAACACCATATATTTT.

This clone has just a few counts. The rearrangement links TRBV7-9 to TRBJ1-5; D is unresolved. Germline V gives CDR1 SEHNR, CDR2 FQNEAQ (reference sequence). With 6 bases removed from V and 3 bases from J, the gap between germline ends came to 9 bases. CDR3 size: 13 residues. CDR3 coding DNA: TGTGCCAGCAGTTTAACAGACAATCAGCCCCAGCATTTT. It specifies CASSLTDNQPQHF.

The chain links TRBV27 to TRBJ1-5; TRBD1 might be the D (5 bases). This CDR3 is 15 amino acids long. Germline assignment: CDR1 MNHEY and CDR2 SMNVEV (reference sequence). V was trimmed by 2 bases and J by 2 bases, leaving 10 bases between them. The CDR3, as DNA: TGTGCCAGCAGTTTACAGGGTAATGGCAATCAGCCCCAGCATTTT. Protein product: CASSLQGNGNQPQHF.

This clone has just a few counts. The chain combines TRBV14 with TRBJ2-5, with no clear D. The CDR3 extends over 16 amino acids. Per the germline V gene, CDR1 is SGHDN and CDR2 is FVKESK. Trimming cost V 0 bases and J 5 bases, with 16 bases left between them. This CDR3 reads CASSQELGGLGETQYF. CDR3 DNA: TGTGCCAGCAGCCAAGAGTTAGGCGGTTTGGGGGAGACCCAGTACTTC. The whole variable domain, remainder taken from reference TRBV14 and TRBJ2-5, is EAGVTQFPSHSVIEKGQTVTLRCDPISGHDNLYWYRRVMGKEIKFLLHFVKESKQDESGMPNNRFLAERTGGTYSTLKVQPAELEDSGVYFCASSQELGGLGETQYFGPGTRLLVL.

V is TRBV19 and J is TRBJ2-2; no definite D call. Germline CDR1 is LNHDA and CDR2 is SQIVND (reference sequence). Trimming removed 5 bases at V and 1 base at J, with 8 bases between. This CDR3 contains 14 residues. The CDR3, as DNA: TGTGCCAGTAGTGGCGCTCTGAACACCGGGGAGCTGTTTTTT. This translates into CASSGALNTGELFF. The full variable domain, in which reference TRBV19 and TRBJ2-2 provide the parts outside the CDR3, is DGGITQSPKYLFRKEGQNVTLSCEQNLNHDAMYWYRQDPGQGLRLIYYSQIVNDFQKGDIAEGYSVSREKKESFPLTVTSAQKNPTAFYLCASSGALNTGELFFGEGSRLTVL.

The rearrangement links TRBV15 to TRBJ1-2; TRBD1 matches 8 bases. The V gene's germline CDR1 is LNHNV and CDR2 YYDKDF (reference sequence). The junction had 4 bases not matched to a gene; V was cut back by 4 bases and J by 6 bases. The CDR3 has 13 amino acids. CDR3 residues: CATSKQGGDGYTF. For the CDR3, the DNA is TGTGCCACCAGCAAACAGGGGGGGGATGGCTACACCTTC.

The chain carries TRBV7-3 and TRBJ1-1; no firm D call. Germline values: CDR1 SGHTA, CDR2 FQGTGA. CDR3 size: 13 residues. Trimming took off 5 bases at V and 0 bases at J, with 7 bases between the two ends. DNA for the CDR3: TGTGCCAGCAGCCTAGAGCTGAACACTGAAGCTTTCTTT. Its translation is CASSLELNTEAFF.

This chain links TRBV10-3 with TRBJ2-7; D possibly corresponds to TRBD1 (8 bases). Between the trimmed V and J ends, which lost 6 bases and 2 bases, there was a span of 23 bases. The CDR3 is 17 residues long. Germline V gives CDR1 ENHRY, CDR2 SYGVKD. The DNA of the CDR3 is TGTGCCATCAGCTCCTTTGTGGGGGGGACAGGCACCTACGAGCAGTACTTC. It translates to CAISSFVGGTGTYEQYF.

The chain joins TRBV18 to TRBJ2-7; 15 nucleotides match TRBD2. The CDR3 runs 14 residues. Unmatched junction bases numbered 3, after V lost 6 bases and J lost 6 bases. Germline V gene sequence: CDR1 KGHSH, CDR2 LQKENI. The DNA of the CDR3 is TGTGCCAGCTCCCCGGGACTAGCGGGAGGCGAGCAGTACTTC. Protein: CASSPGLAGGEQYF.

This chain links TRBV24-1 with TRBJ2-3; 10 positions match TRBD2. V was clipped by 9 bases and J by 6 bases; unmatched bases: 8. CDR1 and CDR2 from the germline V gene are KGHDR and SFDVKD. CDR3 length: 14 residues. The CDR3 loop is CATQRGGESDTQYF. The CDR3 nucleotides are TGTGCCACCCAGCGGGGGGGAGAATCCGATACGCAGTATTTT.

The genes are TRBV18 and TRBJ2-7; D not resolved. Germline CDR1 is KGHSH and CDR2 is LQKENI. Deletions cut 3 bases from V and 6 bases from J, with 15 bases between. CDR3 length: 14 residues. The CDR3 DNA follows: TGTGCCAGCTCACCCTCCACCGGACCAGTCGAGCAGTACTTC. It encodes CASSPSTGPVEQYF.